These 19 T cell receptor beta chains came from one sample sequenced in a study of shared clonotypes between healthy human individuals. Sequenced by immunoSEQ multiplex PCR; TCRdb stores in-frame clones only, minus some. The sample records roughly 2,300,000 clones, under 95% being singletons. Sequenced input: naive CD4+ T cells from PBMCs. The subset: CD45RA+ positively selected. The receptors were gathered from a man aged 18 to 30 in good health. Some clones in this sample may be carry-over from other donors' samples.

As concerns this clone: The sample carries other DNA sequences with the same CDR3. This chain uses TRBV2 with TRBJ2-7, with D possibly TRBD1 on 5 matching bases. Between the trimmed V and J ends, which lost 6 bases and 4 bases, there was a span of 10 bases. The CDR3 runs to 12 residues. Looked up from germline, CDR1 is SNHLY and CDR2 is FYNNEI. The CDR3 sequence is CASSLDRYEQYF. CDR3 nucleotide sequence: TGTGCCAGCAGCTTAGACAGATACGAGCAGTACTTC.

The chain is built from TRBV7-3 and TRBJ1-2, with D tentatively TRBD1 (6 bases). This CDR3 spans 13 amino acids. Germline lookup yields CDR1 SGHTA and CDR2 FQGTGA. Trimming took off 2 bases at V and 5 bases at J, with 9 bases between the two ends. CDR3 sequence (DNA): TGTGCCAGCAGCTTAGGACAGCAGTATGGCTACACCTTC. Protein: CASSLGQQYGYTF.

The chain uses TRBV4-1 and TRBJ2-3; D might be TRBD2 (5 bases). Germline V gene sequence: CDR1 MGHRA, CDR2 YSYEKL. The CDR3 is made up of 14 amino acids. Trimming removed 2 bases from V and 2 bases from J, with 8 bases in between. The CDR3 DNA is TGCGCCAGCAGCCAACATAGCGACACAGATACGCAGTATTTT. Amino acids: CASSQHSDTDTQYF.

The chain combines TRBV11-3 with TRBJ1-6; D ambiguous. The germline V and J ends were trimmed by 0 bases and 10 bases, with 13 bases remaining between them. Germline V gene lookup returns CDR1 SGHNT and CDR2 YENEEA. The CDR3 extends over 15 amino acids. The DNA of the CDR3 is TGTGCCAGCAGCTTAGATGGCAGGAGCGCATCACCCCTCCACTTT. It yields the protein CASSLDGRSASPLHF.

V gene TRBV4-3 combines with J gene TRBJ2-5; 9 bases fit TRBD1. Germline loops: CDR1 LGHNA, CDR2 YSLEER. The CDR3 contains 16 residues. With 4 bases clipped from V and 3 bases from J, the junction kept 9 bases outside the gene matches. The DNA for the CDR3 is TGCGCCAGCAGCCGAGGCCCGGGACAGGGTGAAGAGACCCAGTACTTC. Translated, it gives CASSRGPGQGEETQYF.

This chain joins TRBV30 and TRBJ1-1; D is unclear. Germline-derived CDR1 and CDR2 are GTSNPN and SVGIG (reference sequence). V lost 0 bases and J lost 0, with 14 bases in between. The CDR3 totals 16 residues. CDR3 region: CAWSVPDRRMNTEAFF. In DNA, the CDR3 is TGTGCCTGGAGTGTCCCGGACCGACGGATGAACACTGAAGCTTTCTTT. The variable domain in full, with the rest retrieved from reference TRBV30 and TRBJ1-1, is SQTIHQWPATLVQPVGSPLSLECTVEGTSNPNLYWYRQAAGRGLQLLFYSVGIGQISSEVPQNLSASRPQDRQFILSSKKLLLSDSGFYLCAWSVPDRRMNTEAFFGQGTRLTVV.

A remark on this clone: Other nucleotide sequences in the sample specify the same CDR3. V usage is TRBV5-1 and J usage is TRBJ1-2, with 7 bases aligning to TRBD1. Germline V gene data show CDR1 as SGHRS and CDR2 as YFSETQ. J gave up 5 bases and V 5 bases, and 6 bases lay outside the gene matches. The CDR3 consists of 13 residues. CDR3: CASRTTGSYGYTF. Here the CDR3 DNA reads TGCGCCAGCAGGACGACAGGGTCTTATGGCTACACCTTC.

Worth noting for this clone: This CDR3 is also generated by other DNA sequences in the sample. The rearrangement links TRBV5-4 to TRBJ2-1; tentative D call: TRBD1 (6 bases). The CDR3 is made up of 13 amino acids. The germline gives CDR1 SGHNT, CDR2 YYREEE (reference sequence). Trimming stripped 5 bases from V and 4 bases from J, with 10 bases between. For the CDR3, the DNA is TGTGCCAGCAGTCCACAGGGTTACAATGAGCAGTTCTTC. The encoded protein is CASSPQGYNEQFF.

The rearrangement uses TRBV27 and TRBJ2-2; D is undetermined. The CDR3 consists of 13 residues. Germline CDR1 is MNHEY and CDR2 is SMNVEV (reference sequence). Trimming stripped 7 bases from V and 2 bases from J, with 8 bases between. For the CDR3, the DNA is TGTGCCAGCAAGGACGGTAACACCGGGGAGCTGTTTTTT. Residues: CASKDGNTGELFF.

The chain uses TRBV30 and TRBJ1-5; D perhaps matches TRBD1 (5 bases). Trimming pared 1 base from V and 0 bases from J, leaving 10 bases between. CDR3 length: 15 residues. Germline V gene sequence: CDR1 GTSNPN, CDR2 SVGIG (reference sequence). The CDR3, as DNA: TGTGCCTGGAGTGGACAGAGCCTTAGCAATCAGCCCCAGCATTTT. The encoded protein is CAWSGQSLSNQPQHF.

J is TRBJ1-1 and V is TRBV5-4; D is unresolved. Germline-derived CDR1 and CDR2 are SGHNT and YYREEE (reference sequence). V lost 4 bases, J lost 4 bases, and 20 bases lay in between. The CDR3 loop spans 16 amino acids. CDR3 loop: CASSPGRSGLGTEAFF. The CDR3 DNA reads TGTGCCAGCAGCCCTGGGCGTTCTGGGTTAGGCACTGAAGCTTTCTTT.

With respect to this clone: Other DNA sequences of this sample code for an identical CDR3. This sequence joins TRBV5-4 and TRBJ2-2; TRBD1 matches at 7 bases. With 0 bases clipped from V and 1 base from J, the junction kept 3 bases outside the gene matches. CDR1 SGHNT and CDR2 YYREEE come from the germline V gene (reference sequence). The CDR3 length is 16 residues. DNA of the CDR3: TGTGCCAGCAGCTTGGCCCGACAGGGGAACACCGGGGAGCTGTTTTTT. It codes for CASSLARQGNTGELFF.

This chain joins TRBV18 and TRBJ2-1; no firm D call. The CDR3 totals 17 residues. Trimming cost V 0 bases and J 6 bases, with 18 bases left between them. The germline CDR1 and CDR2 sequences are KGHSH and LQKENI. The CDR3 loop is CASSPPVGGVWVNEQFF. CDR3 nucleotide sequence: TGTGCCAGCTCACCACCAGTAGGTGGGGTCTGGGTCAATGAGCAGTTCTTC.

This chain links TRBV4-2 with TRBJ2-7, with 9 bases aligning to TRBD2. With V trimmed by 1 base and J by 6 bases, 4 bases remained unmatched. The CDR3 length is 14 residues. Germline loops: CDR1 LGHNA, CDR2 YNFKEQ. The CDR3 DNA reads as TGTGCCAGCAGCCAAGTAGCGGGAGCGGTCGAGCAGTACTTC. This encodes CASSQVAGAVEQYF.

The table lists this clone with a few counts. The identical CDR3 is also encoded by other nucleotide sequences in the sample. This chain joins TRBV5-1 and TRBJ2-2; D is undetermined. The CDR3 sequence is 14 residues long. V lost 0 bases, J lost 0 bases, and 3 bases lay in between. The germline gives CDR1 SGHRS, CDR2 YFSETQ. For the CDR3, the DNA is TGCGCCAGCAGCTTGGCAGCGAACACCGGGGAGCTGTTTTTT. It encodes CASSLAANTGELFF.

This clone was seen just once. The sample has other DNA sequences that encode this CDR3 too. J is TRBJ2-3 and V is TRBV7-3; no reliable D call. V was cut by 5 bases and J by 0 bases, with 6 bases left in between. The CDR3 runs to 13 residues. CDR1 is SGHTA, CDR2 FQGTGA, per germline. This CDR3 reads CASSEDSTDTQYF. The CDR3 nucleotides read TGTGCCAGCAGCGAAGATAGCACAGATACGCAGTATTTT.

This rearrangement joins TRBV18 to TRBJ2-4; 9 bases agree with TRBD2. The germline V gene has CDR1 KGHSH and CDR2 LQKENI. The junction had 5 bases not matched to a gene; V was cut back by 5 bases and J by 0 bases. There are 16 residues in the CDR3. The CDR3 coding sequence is TGTGCCAGCTCATCTCAGCGGGAGGTAGCCAAAAACATTCAGTACTTC. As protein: CASSSQREVAKNIQYF.

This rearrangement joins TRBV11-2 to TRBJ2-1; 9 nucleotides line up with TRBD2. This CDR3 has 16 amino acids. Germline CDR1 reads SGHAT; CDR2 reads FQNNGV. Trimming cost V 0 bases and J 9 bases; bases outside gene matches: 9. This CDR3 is CASSLDQPAGGAEQFF. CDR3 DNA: TGTGCCAGCAGCTTAGATCAACCCGCGGGGGGGGCTGAGCAGTTCTTC.

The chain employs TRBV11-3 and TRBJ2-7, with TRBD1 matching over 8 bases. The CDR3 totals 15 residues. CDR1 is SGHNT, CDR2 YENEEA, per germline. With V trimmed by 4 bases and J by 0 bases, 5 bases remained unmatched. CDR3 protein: CASSSGQESSYEQYF. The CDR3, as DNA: TGTGCCAGCAGCTCGGGACAGGAGAGCTCCTACGAGCAGTACTTC.